What follows are 29 T cell receptor beta chains derived from one specimen sequenced in a study of T cell changes during pregnancy in multiple sclerosis. Data came from immunoSEQ multiplex PCR; TCRdb stores just in-frame clones and leaves some out. The sample lists tens of thousands of clones, around nine tenths occurring once. Material: peripheral blood, obtained in the second trimester of pregnancy. These receptors were collected from a female donor in good health, enrolled as a control in a pregnancy study.

The V call is TRBV18, the J call TRBJ1-4, with 7 bases lining up with TRBD1. The junction had 8 bases not matched to a gene; V was cut back by 4 bases and J by 12 bases. This CDR3 is built from 13 residues. From germline, CDR1 is KGHSH and CDR2 LQKENI. CDR3 DNA: TGTGCCAGCTCACGGGACAGCCGCGGGGAACTGTTTTTT. Amino acid sequence: CASSRDSRGELFF.

V is TRBV19 and J is TRBJ1-5; D might be TRBD1 (5 bases). Trimming took 4 bases from V and 2 from J, leaving 15 bases between them. The CDR3 covers 16 residues. The germline V gene encodes CDR1 LNHDA and CDR2 SQIVND (reference sequence). CDR3 sequence (DNA): TGTGCCAGTAGTAGACTCAGGGCACCGGGCAATCAGCCCCAGCATTTT. Translation: CASSRLRAPGNQPQHF.

The chain has TRBV5-1 and TRBJ2-6; weak D call: TRBD2 (6 bases). The CDR3 spans 16 residues. Germline CDR1 is SGHRS and CDR2 is YFSETQ. Trimming pared 4 bases from V and 2 bases from J, leaving 13 bases between. CDR3 DNA sequence: TGCGCCAGCAGCCCCTCGCGGGAAGCTGGGGCCAACGTCCTGACTTTC. Translated: CASSPSREAGANVLTF.

This clone appeared once. J is TRBJ2-7 and V is TRBV6-5, with 8 bases aligning to TRBD1. CDR1 is MNHEY, CDR2 SVGAGI, per germline. This CDR3 region has 14 residues. J lost 5 bases, V lost 2 bases, and 5 bases had no gene match. CDR3 region: CASSYLQGEHEQYF. CDR3 nucleotides: TGTGCCAGCAGTTACCTACAGGGGGAACACGAGCAGTACTTC.

The genes are TRBV30 and TRBJ2-1; a possible D gene is TRBD2 (6 bases). CDR1 and CDR2 (germline): GTSNPN, SVGIG (reference sequence). The V gene lost 4 bases and the J gene lost 5 bases, with 9 bases spanning the gap. The CDR3 totals 12 residues. The CDR3 here is CAWNGGNNEQFF. Here the CDR3 DNA reads TGTGCCTGGAATGGGGGGAACAATGAGCAGTTCTTC.

This clone was counted a single time. The chain links TRBV28 to TRBJ2-7; TRBD1 matches 7 bases. Germline loops: CDR1 MDHEN, CDR2 SYDVKM. CDR3 length: 12 amino acids. V lost 6 bases and J lost 6; bases outside the gene matches: 5. CDR3 residues: CASSPQGSEQYF. The CDR3 DNA reads as TGTGCCAGCAGCCCACAGGGGAGCGAGCAGTACTTC.

The chain is built from TRBV7-3 and TRBJ1-1; 8 bases fit TRBD1. Germline CDR1 and CDR2: SGHTA and FQGTGA. V was pared by 1 base and J by 1 base, with 8 bases of the junction left unmatched. This CDR3 has 17 amino acids. The chain's CDR3 is CASSLSRLGQGNTEAFF. CDR3 DNA: TGTGCCAGCAGCTTAAGTAGATTAGGACAGGGGAACACTGAAGCTTTCTTT.

CDR3 amino acids: CASSATREETQYF. The CDR3, as DNA: TGTGCCAGCAGCGCTACTAGAGAAGAGACCCAGTACTTC. The chain recombines TRBV6-1 with TRBJ2-5, with D possibly being TRBD2 (5 bases). The CDR3 length is 13 residues. V lost 6 bases, J lost 3 bases, and 11 bases lay in between. CDR1 and CDR2 from the germline V gene are MNHNS and SASEGT.

This clone was detected only once. The chain couples TRBV7-8 to TRBJ1-1; possible D gene TRBD1, 5 bases. There are 14 residues in the CDR3. The germline gives CDR1 SGHVS, CDR2 FQNEAQ. V was clipped by 6 bases and J by 4 bases, with 15 bases between them. The CDR3 loop reads CASSTGVEATEAFF. CDR3 in DNA: TGTGCCAGCAGTACGGGGGTCGAGGCCACTGAAGCTTTCTTT.

This chain uses TRBV28 with TRBJ2-7; 8 positions agree with TRBD1. The germline V gene encodes CDR1 MDHEN and CDR2 SYDVKM. The CDR3 sequence is 14 residues long. V trimming: 2 bases; J trimming: 3 bases; junction bases outside the gene matches: 3. The CDR3 region is CASSLQGAGYEQYF. The CDR3 DNA reads TGTGCCAGCAGTTTACAGGGGGCTGGCTACGAGCAGTACTTC.

This chain joins TRBV4-3 and TRBJ1-4; the D gene is possibly TRBD1 (6 bases). V lost 0 bases, J lost 5 bases, and 16 bases lay in between. This CDR3 comprises 17 residues. Per the germline V gene, CDR1 is LGHNA and CDR2 is YSLEER. The CDR3 DNA sequence: TGCGCCAGCAGCCAAGAAACGACAGGAAGGGGAAATGAAAAACTGTTTTTT. This codes for CASSQETTGRGNEKLFF.

The chain carries TRBV19 and TRBJ1-5; D is ambiguous. CDR3 length: 13 amino acids. Germline V CDR1 and CDR2: LNHDA, SQIVND (reference sequence). With 7 bases removed from V and 7 bases from J, the gap between germline ends came to 14 bases. Written as DNA, the CDR3 is TGTGCCAGTACCTCCGGAGCCCACCAGCCCCAGCATTTT. Translating gives CASTSGAHQPQHF.

The V call is TRBV28, the J call TRBJ2-7; D remains ambiguous. The CDR3 has 14 amino acids. Trimming took 6 bases from V and 1 from J, leaving 13 bases between them. From germline, CDR1 is MDHEN and CDR2 SYDVKM. CDR3 loop: CASSPVLGSYEQYF. Here the CDR3 DNA reads TGTGCCAGCAGCCCGGTACTCGGGTCCTACGAGCAGTACTTC.

This chain connects TRBV18 to TRBJ1-6; 8 positions match TRBD1. Trimming at V came to 6 bases and at J to 5 bases, leaving 3 bases not matched to a gene. This CDR3 has 14 residues. CDR1 is KGHSH and CDR2 is LQKENI in the germline V gene. CDR3 in amino acids: CASSWDRNNSPLHF. In DNA, the CDR3 is TGTGCCAGCTCTTGGGACAGGAATAATTCACCCCTCCACTTT.

The V call is TRBV27, the J call TRBJ1-2, with TRBD1 matching over 7 bases. Germline trimming cut 5 bases from V and 3 bases from J; bases unmatched to any gene: 3. The germline gives CDR1 MNHEY, CDR2 SMNVEV (reference sequence). This CDR3 region has 13 residues. In DNA form, the CDR3 reads TGTGCCAGCAGTATGGGGACAGACTATGGCTACACCTTC. The encoded protein is CASSMGTDYGYTF.

This clone has a single count. The genes are TRBV5-1 and TRBJ2-3; 8 positions agree with TRBD2. This CDR3 is built from 15 residues. The germline V gene encodes CDR1 SGHRS and CDR2 YFSETQ. Losses at the gene ends were 4 bases for V and 5 bases for J; bases not matched to a gene: 9. The CDR3 DNA is TGCGCCAGCAGCCAGACTAGCGACGCGGGAGATACGCAGTATTTT. It specifies CASSQTSDAGDTQYF.

The chain joins TRBV7-2 to TRBJ1-1; possible D gene TRBD1, 5 bases. Trimming stripped 4 bases from V and 3 bases from J, with 12 bases between. Looked up from germline, CDR1 is SGHTA and CDR2 is FQGNSA. The CDR3 is 14 amino acids. The CDR3 protein is CASSWRRGDTEAFF. In DNA, the CDR3 is TGTGCCAGCAGCTGGCGAAGGGGTGACACTGAAGCTTTCTTT.

The chain uses TRBV19 and TRBJ1-5; D may be TRBD1 (5 bases). Trimming removed 3 bases from V and 6 bases from J, with 12 bases in between. The length of the CDR3 is 14 residues. CDR1 LNHDA and CDR2 SQIVND come from the germline V gene (reference sequence). The CDR3 sequence: CASSIAGNSQPQHF. CDR3 nucleotides: TGTGCCAGTAGTATCGCAGGGAATAGTCAGCCCCAGCATTTT.

The chain is built from TRBV29-1 and TRBJ2-5; TRBD2 matches 11 bases. The CDR3 runs to 17 residues. Per the germline V gene, CDR1 is SQVTM and CDR2 is ANQGSEA. V trimming: 5 bases; J trimming: 0 bases; junction bases outside the gene matches: 11. CDR3 loop: CSVRGLAGGGDQETQYF. The CDR3 DNA reads as TGCAGCGTTCGGGGGCTAGCGGGGGGCGGGGACCAAGAGACCCAGTACTTC.

This clone turned up a few times. CDR3 residues: CASSRAQGRTEAFF. The CDR3 bases are TGTGCCAGCAGCCGCGCTCAGGGGCGCACTGAAGCTTTCTTT. The chain couples TRBV16 to TRBJ1-1; perhaps TRBD1 as D (6 bases). Germline V CDR1 and CDR2: KGHSY, FQNENV. The V and J ends lost 4 bases and 4 bases respectively, with 13 bases between them. The CDR3 loop spans 14 amino acids. Full variable domain (remainder filled in from reference TRBV16 and TRBJ1-1): GEEVAQTPKHLVRGEGQKAKLYCAPIKGHSYVFWYQQVLKNEFKFLISFQNENVFDETGMPKERFSAKCLPNSPCSLEIQATKLEDSAVYFCASSRAQGRTEAFFGQGTRLTVV.

The rearrangement joins TRBV27 to TRBJ2-2, with D perhaps matching TRBD2 (5 bases). Germline CDR1 and CDR2: MNHEY and SMNVEV (reference sequence). V lost 4 bases to trimming and J lost 6 bases, with 6 bases between them. The CDR3 covers 12 residues. The CDR3 nucleotides are TGTGCCAGCAGTTCCGGGGCCGGGGAGCTGTTTTTT. It is translated as CASSSGAGELFF.

The chain links TRBV27 to TRBJ1-5; the match to TRBD1 covers 7 bases. Trimming took 6 bases from V and 3 from J; bases not matched to a gene: 14. The CDR3 totals 17 residues. CDR1 is MNHEY, CDR2 SMNVEV, per germline (reference sequence). CDR3 in amino acids: CASSRTGPYGDNQPQHF. CDR3 in DNA: TGTGCCAGCAGCCGGACAGGTCCCTATGGGGACAATCAGCCCCAGCATTTT.

The J gene is TRBJ1-2, the V gene TRBV2, with 8 bases that match TRBD1. Germline V gives CDR1 SNHLY, CDR2 FYNNEI. This CDR3 has 12 amino acids. The trim removed 8 bases at V and 3 bases at J, leaving 2 bases unmatched. In DNA form, the CDR3 reads TGTGCCAGCGGGGGACAGGACTATGGCTACACCTTC. As protein: CASGGQDYGYTF.

This sequence joins TRBV11-2 and TRBJ1-4, with 8 bases identical to TRBD1. The CDR3 has 14 residues. The trim removed 6 bases at V and 10 bases at J, leaving 10 bases unmatched. CDR1 is SGHAT and CDR2 is FQNNGV in the germline V gene. This chain's CDR3 is CASSQQGGGRKLFF. The DNA of the CDR3 is TGTGCCAGCAGTCAACAGGGGGGGGGTAGAAAACTGTTTTTT.

V and J are TRBV6-1 and TRBJ2-7; 10 positions agree with TRBD1. This CDR3 spans 15 amino acids. V dropped 6 bases and J dropped 4; count of bases not matched to a gene: 9. Germline V gene sequence: CDR1 MNHNS, CDR2 SASEGT. Here the CDR3 DNA reads TGTGCCAGCAGGGGAGCCGGGACAGGGGAGTACGAGCAGTACTTC. Amino acids: CASRGAGTGEYEQYF.

The V gene is TRBV9, the J gene TRBJ2-2, with 10 bases lining up with TRBD1. Germline V gene lookup returns CDR1 SGDLS and CDR2 YYNGEE. The J segment lost 5 bases and the V segment lost 5 bases, leaving 6 bases of the junction unmatched. This CDR3 comprises 15 residues. The CDR3 loop reads CASRGQGTGTGELFF. CDR3 nucleotides: TGTGCCAGCAGGGGACAGGGGACGGGGACCGGGGAGCTGTTTTTT.

The chain carries TRBV2 and TRBJ2-5; 11 bases fit TRBD2. This CDR3 has 15 amino acids. Germline trimming cut 4 bases from V and 1 base from J; bases unmatched to any gene: 2. Germline values: CDR1 SNHLY, CDR2 FYNNEI. The CDR3 region has the DNA TGTGCCAGCAGTGCTAGCGGGGGGCTCCAAGAGACCCAGTACTTC. Its translation: CASSASGGLQETQYF.

This chain uses TRBV7-2 with TRBJ1-5; 8 nucleotides line up with TRBD1. CDR1 is SGHTA and CDR2 is FQGNSA in the germline V gene. CDR3 length: 14 residues. V lost 6 bases, J lost 2 bases, and 3 bases stayed unmatched. DNA for the CDR3: TGTGCCAGCAGTCAGGACAGGGGCAATCAGCCCCAGCATTTT. As protein: CASSQDRGNQPQHF.

This clone is a singleton in its sample. V and J are TRBV18 and TRBJ2-7, with D hard to call. The CDR3 has 14 amino acids. Germline CDR1 is KGHSH and CDR2 is LQKENI. The V end was cut by 3 bases, the J end by 5 bases, with 14 bases between. The CDR3 loop is CASSPSLDMDEQYF. For the CDR3, the DNA is TGTGCCAGCTCACCGTCACTCGATATGGACGAGCAGTACTTC. Full variable domain (rest looked up from reference TRBV18 and TRBJ2-7): NAGVMQNPRHLVRRRGQEARLRCSPMKGHSHVYWYRQLPEEGLKFMVYLQKENIIDESGMPKERFSAEFPKEGPSILRIQQVVRGDSAAYFCASSPSLDMDEQYFGPGTRLTVT.